The rows below give T cell receptor beta chains drawn from one sample of a study of neoadjuvant anti-PD-1 for oral cavity cancer. Measured with immunoSEQ multiplex PCR; TCRdb has only the in-frame clones, and not every one. Of around 35,000 clones detected, more than 35% appear once; the ten largest clones hold roughly 16%. The sample was tumor tissue, taken after nivolumab (anti-PD-1) treatment. Receptor source: a person aged 35-80 years with oral cavity squamous cell carcinoma. Each CDR3 is given without its conserved first and last residue. Expanded clones are given a class, and other clones once, few, many or no size at all.

ASSLVTRDWELF,TRBJ2-2,TRBV7-8,.
ASSQAGGPTQY,TRBJ2-3,TRBV25-1,.
ASSQERQYSNQPQH,TRBJ1-5,TRBV4-1,few
ASRRQGPINEKLF,TRBJ1-4,TRBV9,.
ASSPLPEGDEQY,TRBJ2-7,TRBV7-9,few
SATPDLEAF,TRBJ1-1,TRBV20-1,few
ASSFLGGSYEQY,TRBJ2-7,TRBV5-6,.
ASSLTDRANEQF,TRBJ2-1,TRBV9,many
ASSRGDGNTGELF,TRBJ2-2,TRBV11-3,many
ASSFQATNEKLF,TRBJ1-4,TRBV5-1,.
AWTPGGPEAF,TRBJ1-1,TRBV30,.
ASSSLETTGLGYEQY,TRBJ2-7,TRBV7-8,.
ASSLTFASGQF,TRBJ2-1,TRBV7-8,.
AWSGDFNQPQH,TRBJ1-5,TRBV30,.
SAGVITEAF,TRBJ1-1,TRBV20-1,few
ASSIGDIGAEAF,TRBJ1-1,TRBV19,.
ASSPTGLAGGDEQF,TRBJ2-1,TRBV5-4,.
ASSYSGSGQPQH,TRBJ1-5,TRBV6-6,few
SVRENSNQPQH,TRBJ1-5,TRBV29-1,many
ASTQREGLTYEQY,TRBJ2-7,TRBV6-6,few
ASSEFSRYEQY,TRBJ2-7,TRBV6-1,.
ASSIIPGLAGGQTDTQY,TRBJ2-3,TRBV11-1,.
ASSLKGGSYNEQF,TRBJ2-1,TRBV7-9,.
ASSKVKGAVDTQY,TRBJ2-3,TRBV21-1,.
ASSREGAYYEQY,TRBJ2-7,TRBV4-2,.
ASHPSGTPYNEQF,TRBJ2-1,TRBV28,many
ASSLSGVGTADNGYT,TRBJ1-2,TRBV27,.
ASRVYNYGYT,TRBJ1-2,TRBV2,.
ASMSTGTTNKQY,TRBJ2-7,TRBV5-4,.
ASSQGFLPGPQNEKLF,TRBJ1-4,TRBV4-1,.
ASSRDTRSISPQH,TRBJ1-5,TRBV28,.
AWSGTGGRQPQH,TRBJ1-5,TRBV30,.
ASSQGQSAGYT,TRBJ1-2,TRBV5-4,.
ASSDREFSYNEQF,TRBJ2-1,TRBV6-1,.
ASSESSTGELF,TRBJ2-2,TRBV6-4,few
ATRTGWANTEAF,TRBJ1-1,TRBV15,.